This T cell receptor (beta chain) was identified in a study of blood T cell repertoires in COVID-19. The overall study: Specimens from acute and convalescent COVID-19 originated in the United States, Italy and Spain.

The V end was cut by 1 base, the J end by 4 bases, with 14 bases between. The CDR3 sequence is 16 residues long. CDR1 and CDR2 (germline): LGHNA, YNFKEQ. Participants were aged about 18 to 100 years from 24 US areas. In assigning cohorts, the study relied on participant-reported clinical history. Per the authors' pipeline: Estimates of nucleated cell counts were drawn from the amplification of reference gene primers. The assay was immunoSEQ multiplex PCR, and TCRdb's table has in-frame clones only and misses some. V and J calls plus clone size are reproduced from that table; the DNA served to infer D and trimming. The sample consists of 350,000 to 400,000 clones, roughly 88% of them appearing once.

The source material was PBMCs or T cells enriched from blood (not recorded which). The chain combines TRBV4-2 with TRBJ1-3; tentatively, D is TRBD1 (6 bases). The TCR originated in a woman aged 30 to 39 with acute COVID-19. The CDR3 sequence is CASSQGGTGPGNTIYF. CDR3 DNA: TGTGCCAGCAGCCAAGGGGGAACAGGGCCAGGAAACACCATATATTTT.